This TCR beta chain was captured by sequencing in a study of beta chain features in type 1 diabetes. Background on the study: The study examined about 100,000,000 sorted cells across all samples.

By way of CD45RO/CCR7/CD25/CD127/CD95/CD27, the CD4+ regulatory, stem cell-like memory, central memory and naive cells were sorted. Of the isolated RNA, all was reverse transcribed, and so the sequenced material was expressed TCRB transcripts. Naive, central memory and regulatory T cell samples yielded a few million reads on average. Clones were read by immunoSEQ multiplex PCR, and TCRdb kept only the in-frame ones, dropping some. The top ten hold 0.015% of the sample, which has fewer than 350,000 clones, about 15% seen once. Concerning this clone itself: Its target is unknown.

This CDR3 has 13 amino acids. CDR1 is LNHDA, CDR2 SQIVND, per germline (reference sequence). The V and J ends lost 7 bases and 9 bases respectively, with 19 bases between them. Study-wide points: In these data, an HLA type influence on TCRB rearrangement remained unresolved. All four CD4+ subsets of Type 1 diabetes patients contained TCRB CDR3s that were moderately but significantly shorter.

Sequencing was carried out using naive CD4+ T cells from blood. This receptor was obtained from a man in his late teens or twenties with type 1 diabetes. The rearrangement uses TRBV19 and TRBJ2-7; TRBD1 is a possible D gene (6 bases). The DNA of the CDR3 is TGTGCCAGTAAGGTCCAGGGGCCCCATAGGCAGTACTTC. It yields the protein CASKVQGPHRQYF.